Presented here are 23 T cell receptor beta chains from one specimen sequenced in a study of T cell responses to AZD1222 COVID-19 vaccine. Method: immunoSEQ multiplex PCR; TCRdb's copy keeps in-frame clones and lacks some. The sample consists of 170,000 or so clones, around nine tenths of them appearing once. Sequenced material: peripheral blood, taken 28 days after the second AZD1222 dose. The receptors were sampled from an adult who received the AZD1222 COVID-19 vaccine.

The chain links TRBV6-4 to TRBJ1-4, with D hard to call. Looked up from germline, CDR1 is MRHNA and CDR2 is SNTAGT. Trimming left V 2 bases short and J 0 bases short, with 10 bases between. The CDR3 is 16 amino acids. CDR3 sequence (DNA): TGTGCCAGCAGTGACGAGGACGGTGCAACTAATGAAAAACTGTTTTTT. Amino acid sequence: CASSDEDGATNEKLFF.

The V call is TRBV6-1, the J call TRBJ2-2; TRBD2 is a possible D gene (6 bases). The germline V and J ends were trimmed by 3 bases and 2 bases, with 13 bases remaining between them. This CDR3 contains 16 residues. From germline, CDR1 is MNHNS and CDR2 SASEGT. CDR3 sequence: CASSDLAGRNTGELFF. DNA for the CDR3: TGTGCCAGCAGTGATTTGGCGGGGCGTAACACCGGGGAGCTGTTTTTT.

V gene TRBV30 combines with J gene TRBJ2-7, with unresolved D. The ends were cut back, 0 bases at V and 0 bases at J, with 9 bases in the middle. The CDR3 consists of 14 residues. Germline V lookup: CDR1 GTSNPN, CDR2 SVGIG (reference sequence). The CDR3 bases are TGTGCCTGGAGTGTACTTCTTTCCTCCTACGAGCAGTACTTC. Translating gives CAWSVLLSSYEQYF.

The chain recombines TRBV12-3 or TRBV12-4 with TRBJ1-1, with a possible D match to TRBD1 (5 bases). Trimming pared 5 bases from V and 5 bases from J, leaving 12 bases between. The CDR3 has 13 amino acids. As DNA, the CDR3 is TGTGCCAGCAGTGGACATGAGGGGACTGAAGCTTTCTTT. Protein sequence: CASSGHEGTEAFF.

The chain joins TRBV5-1 to TRBJ2-6; 8 bases are a match to TRBD1. Trimming cost V 4 bases and J 0 bases; bases outside gene matches: 9. The V gene's germline CDR1 is SGHRS and CDR2 YFSETQ. This CDR3 contains 18 residues. In DNA, the CDR3 is TGCGCCAGCAGCAAATCCGGGACAGGAGTCTCTGGGGCCAACGTCCTGACTTTC. Translated, it gives CASSKSGTGVSGANVLTF.

The rearrangement links TRBV28 to TRBJ1-3; a weak D match, TRBD1 (5 bases). The CDR3 spans 14 residues. CDR1 and CDR2 from the germline V gene are MDHEN and SYDVKM. The V end lost 5 bases, the J end lost 13 bases, and 21 bases lay between the germline ends. CDR3 amino acids: CASSETGTGRRIYF. DNA of the CDR3: TGTGCCAGCAGTGAAACCGGGACCGGACGGAGGATATATTTT.

This clone appeared once. The chain employs TRBV6-2 or TRBV6-3 and TRBJ1-2; possibly TRBD1 for D (6 bases). The CDR3 spans 14 residues. Deletions cut 2 bases from V and 5 bases from J, with 12 bases between. Germline CDR1 is MNHEY and CDR2 is SVGEGT. The CDR3 DNA follows: TGTGCCAGCAGTTACGGGGGGCCGCGGTATGGCTACACCTTC. It is translated as CASSYGGPRYGYTF.

This clone was seen more than once but under ten times. The rearrangement joins TRBV5-1 to TRBJ1-4; D is unresolved. CDR3 length: 13 residues. V was clipped by 3 bases and J by 6 bases, with 9 bases between them. Germline V gene data show CDR1 as SGHRS and CDR2 as YFSETQ. This CDR3 is CASSSLRDEKLFF. CDR3 bases: TGCGCCAGCAGCTCACTAAGGGATGAAAAACTGTTTTTT.

The table lists this clone with a count of one. The chain has TRBV7-2 and TRBJ1-1; D perhaps matches TRBD1 (5 bases). V lost 5 bases and J lost 0, with 10 bases in between. The germline CDR1 and CDR2 sequences are SGHTA and FQGNSA. The CDR3 contains 14 residues. The CDR3 loop reads CASSRGRMNTEAFF. CDR3 nucleotide sequence: TGTGCCAGCAGCCGGGGCAGGATGAACACTGAAGCTTTCTTT. Full variable domain (remainder filled in from reference TRBV7-2 and TRBJ1-1): GAGVSQSPSNKVTEKGKDVELRCDPISGHTALYWYRQSLGQGLEFLIYFQGNSAPDKSGLPSDRFSAERTGGSVSTLTIQRTQQEDSAVYLCASSRGRMNTEAFFGQGTRLTVV.

The rearrangement uses TRBV28 and TRBJ1-2, with 12 bases identical to TRBD1. V was pared by 3 bases and J by 8 bases, with 13 bases of the junction left unmatched. This CDR3 comprises 17 residues. Germline V lookup: CDR1 MDHEN, CDR2 SYDVKM. DNA of the CDR3: TGTGCCAGCAGTTTCCCCCAGGGACAGGGGGCGCTAACCGGCTACACCTTC. Protein product: CASSFPQGQGALTGYTF.

This clone has only a few counts. The genes are TRBV5-1 and TRBJ2-7; 10 bases fit TRBD1. The CDR3 consists of 14 residues. CDR1 and CDR2 (germline): SGHRS, YFSETQ. J gave up 7 bases and V 4 bases, and 8 bases lay outside the gene matches. CDR3 in amino acids: CASSPDRGLGEQYF. As DNA, the CDR3 is TGCGCCAGCAGCCCTGACAGGGGGCTGGGGGAGCAGTACTTC.

The V and J genes are TRBV3-1 (or the pseudogene TRBV3-2) and TRBJ2-3, with TRBD1 as a possible D gene (8 bases). From germline, CDR1 is LGHDT and CDR2 YNNKEL (reference sequence). Deletions cut 4 bases from V and 2 bases from J, with 25 bases between. The CDR3 totals 19 residues. The CDR3: CASSLLQGGAPPITDTQYF. DNA of the CDR3: TGTGCCAGCAGCCTCTTACAGGGGGGGGCCCCACCTATCACAGATACGCAGTATTTT.

J is TRBJ2-3 and V is TRBV19; weak D call: TRBD1 (6 bases). The length of the CDR3 is 12 residues. Germline V CDR1 and CDR2: LNHDA, SQIVND (reference sequence). Deletions cut 8 bases from V and 6 bases from J, with 12 bases between. Here the CDR3 DNA reads TGTGCCAGTGCAACAGGGACCGATACGCAGTATTTT. It yields the protein CASATGTDTQYF. Drawing the rest from reference TRBV19 and TRBJ2-3, the complete variable domain is DGGITQSPKYLFRKEGQNVTLSCEQNLNHDAMYWYRQDPGQGLRLIYYSQIVNDFQKGDIAEGYSVSREKKESFPLTVTSAQKNPTAFYLCASATGTDTQYFGPGTRLTVL.

This clone was found once. The chain carries TRBV6-1 and TRBJ1-1; 7 bases are a match to TRBD1. Germline lookup yields CDR1 MNHNS and CDR2 SASEGT. CDR3 length: 14 residues. The V segment lost 2 bases and the J segment 5 bases; nucleotides outside the gene matches: 5. The CDR3 spells CASSETHRGTEAFF. The DNA of the CDR3 is TGTGCCAGCAGTGAAACCCACAGGGGAACTGAAGCTTTCTTT.

The chain carries TRBV9 and TRBJ2-3; TRBD2 is a possible D gene (5 bases). Germline V gene data show CDR1 as SGDLS and CDR2 as YYNGEE. V lost 3 bases and J 3 bases, leaving 14 bases between the germline ends. The CDR3 has 15 residues. The CDR3 protein is CASSEDSPMTDTQYF. CDR3 nucleotide sequence: TGTGCCAGCAGCGAGGACTCTCCTATGACAGATACGCAGTATTTT.

The chain has TRBV28 and TRBJ2-7; 9 nucleotides line up with TRBD1. V was clipped by 6 bases and J by 3 bases; unmatched bases: 0. Germline-derived CDR1 and CDR2 are MDHEN and SYDVKM. This CDR3 has 12 residues. CDR3 sequence: CASRTGGYEQYF. As DNA, the CDR3 is TGTGCCAGCAGGACAGGGGGCTACGAGCAGTACTTC.

CDR3 nucleotides: TGTGCCAGTAGAATTCAGGGCCAGCAAGATACGCAGTATTTT. Its protein product is CASRIQGQQDTQYF. The chain combines TRBV19 with TRBJ2-3; tentatively, D is TRBD1 (5 bases). CDR1 is LNHDA, CDR2 SQIVND, per germline (reference sequence). The CDR3 extends over 14 amino acids. Trimming removed 6 bases at V and 5 bases at J, with 15 bases between.

The rearrangement links TRBV7-6 to TRBJ2-7, with 7 bases identical to TRBD1. The ends lost 3 bases at V and 2 bases at J; junction bases unmatched: 7. Per germline, CDR1 SGHVS and CDR2 FNYEAQ. The CDR3 loop spans 15 amino acids. The CDR3 sequence: CASSLGRGSPYEQYF. Written as DNA, the CDR3 is TGTGCCAGCAGCTTGGGCAGGGGGTCCCCCTACGAGCAGTACTTC. The full variable domain, rest sourced from reference TRBV7-6 and TRBJ2-7, is GAGVSQSPRYKVTKRGQDVALRCDPISGHVSLYWYRQALGQGPEFLTYFNYEAQQDKSGLPNDRFSAERPEGSISTLTIQRTEQRDSAMYRCASSLGRGSPYEQYFGPGTRLTVT.

This clone has just one count. V and J are TRBV2 and TRBJ2-1; the match to TRBD2 covers 8 bases. V trimming: 5 bases; J trimming: 7 bases; junction bases outside the gene matches: 7. There are 14 residues in the CDR3. The germline V gene encodes CDR1 SNHLY and CDR2 FYNNEI. The CDR3: CASSFDRGGNEQFF. Here the CDR3 DNA reads TGTGCCAGCAGTTTTGATCGGGGGGGTAATGAGCAGTTCTTC.

This chain uses TRBV18 with TRBJ2-4; D is unresolved. The CDR3 loop spans 16 amino acids. Germline loops: CDR1 KGHSH, CDR2 LQKENI. The germline V and J ends were trimmed by 0 bases and 4 bases, with 13 bases remaining between them. The CDR3 DNA sequence: TGTGCCAGCTCACCACCGGGATCCGGGCTTAAAAACATTCAGTACTTC. The encoded protein is CASSPPGSGLKNIQYF.

This clone occurred a few times. The chain uses TRBV4-3 and TRBJ1-1; no clear D. Deletions cut 0 bases from V and 5 bases from J, with 13 bases between. This CDR3 is 15 amino acids long. The germline V gene has CDR1 LGHNA and CDR2 YSLEER. This CDR3 reads CASSQDGSGDTEAFF. CDR3 nucleotides: TGCGCCAGCAGCCAAGACGGTTCTGGGGATACTGAAGCTTTCTTT.

The chain links TRBV19 to TRBJ1-6; TRBD1 matches 10 bases. This CDR3 contains 15 residues. Germline V gene sequence: CDR1 LNHDA, CDR2 SQIVND (reference sequence). Trimming cost V 5 bases and J 7 bases; bases outside gene matches: 5. The CDR3 protein is CASSPGQGPNSPLHF. In DNA, the CDR3 is TGTGCCAGTAGTCCGGGACAGGGGCCAAATTCACCCCTCCACTTT. Full variable domain (outside the CDR3, taken from reference TRBV19 and TRBJ1-6): DGGITQSPKYLFRKEGQNVTLSCEQNLNHDAMYWYRQDPGQGLRLIYYSQIVNDFQKGDIAEGYSVSREKKESFPLTVTSAQKNPTAFYLCASSPGQGPNSPLHFGNGTRLTVT.

The table lists this clone with a count of one. This rearrangement joins TRBV28 to TRBJ2-1; D gene ambiguous. Trimming left V 3 bases short and J 10 bases short, with 7 bases between. Germline V CDR1 and CDR2: MDHEN, SYDVKM. CDR3 length: 11 amino acids. CDR3 residues: CASSFQWEQFF. In DNA form, the CDR3 reads TGTGCCAGCAGTTTTCAGTGGGAGCAGTTCTTC.